These 5 T cell receptor beta chains came from one sample sequenced in a study of CD8+ T cells in alopecia areata. Treatment in this sample: oral pan-JAK inhibitor, 5-10 mg twice daily. Once RNA had been extracted, it was reverse transcribed into cDNA to act as the sequencing template. Some clones are missing from TCRdb's copy, which holds only in-frame ones; the method was immunoSEQ multiplex PCR. The profile shows 130,000 to 150,000 clones, 82% of them singletons. This specimen was CD8+ T cells sorted from blood, taken at week 4, from a patient treated with tofacitinib. The origin of the receptors is a human donor with alopecia areata.

This clone has only one observation. The J gene is TRBJ2-5, the V gene TRBV6-1; 9 nucleotides align to TRBD2. The germline CDR1 and CDR2 sequences are MNHNS and SASEGT. The length of the CDR3 is 15 residues. V lost 2 bases to trimming and J lost 6 bases; unmatched junction nucleotides: 7. The CDR3 protein is CASSETASGVKTQYF. The CDR3 coding sequence is TGTGCCAGCAGTGAAACGGCTAGCGGGGTAAAGACCCAGTACTTC.

The chain recombines TRBV7-9 with TRBJ1-6; 7 bases agree with TRBD1. V lost 4 bases and J lost 7; bases outside the gene matches: 10. CDR1 SEHNR and CDR2 FQNEAQ come from the germline V gene (reference sequence). This CDR3 spans 16 amino acids. CDR3 coding DNA: TGTGCCAGCAGCTCGACCTGGCAGGGGGTCAATTCACCCCTCCACTTT. Translated: CASSSTWQGVNSPLHF.

The chain combines TRBV7-3 with TRBJ1-1; D is undetermined. V lost 1 base, J lost 4 bases, and 7 bases lay in between. The CDR3 is made up of 13 amino acids. Germline V gene sequence: CDR1 SGHTA, CDR2 FQGTGA. The CDR3 spells CASSLNEGTEAFF. CDR3 in DNA: TGTGCCAGCAGCTTAAATGAGGGCACTGAAGCTTTCTTT.

The chain is built from TRBV7-2 and TRBJ2-7; D is perhaps TRBD1 or TRBD2 (5 bases each). Trimming cost V 1 base and J 5 bases, with 15 bases left between them. CDR1 is SGHTA, CDR2 FQGNSA, per germline. This CDR3 region has 15 residues. The CDR3, as DNA: TGTGCCAGCAGCTTAGTACTGGGGGAGAGGAACGAGCAGTACTTC. This codes for CASSLVLGERNEQYF.

The CDR3: CASSEVVGQVNTEAFF. The CDR3 DNA sequence: TGTGCCAGCAGTGAAGTTGTAGGACAGGTGAACACTGAAGCTTTCTTT. The rearrangement uses TRBV6-1 and TRBJ1-1, with 7 bases aligning to TRBD1. V lost 1 base to trimming and J lost 0 bases; unmatched junction nucleotides: 5. Germline values: CDR1 MNHNS, CDR2 SASEGT. This CDR3 is built from 16 residues.